The 26 T cell receptor beta chains in this list originate from one sample, sequenced in a study of neoadjuvant anti-PD-1 for oral cavity cancer. As for time point: after neoadjuvant nivolumab, at surgical resection. Assay used: immunoSEQ multiplex PCR; TCRdb lists only in-frame clones, some missing. The sample carries 24,000 or so clones, 27% recorded once. The starting material was tumor tissue, obtained after nivolumab (anti-PD-1) treatment. The receptors were gathered from a person aged 40 to 85 with oral cavity squamous cell carcinoma.

The rearrangement joins TRBV7-2 to TRBJ2-1; 12 bases are shared with TRBD2. With 4 bases clipped from V and 8 bases from J, the junction kept 9 bases outside the gene matches. CDR1 and CDR2 (germline): SGHTA, FQGNSA. This CDR3 region has 16 residues. The CDR3 sequence is CASSYVPTSGSHEQFF. For the CDR3, the DNA is TGTGCCAGCAGCTACGTCCCGACTAGCGGGAGTCATGAGCAGTTCTTC.

This clone turned up a few times. The J gene is TRBJ1-1, the V gene TRBV6-4; D is unresolved. Per germline, CDR1 MRHNA and CDR2 SNTAGT. This CDR3 has 14 amino acids. V shed 4 bases and J shed 1 base, with 10 bases lying between them. The CDR3 sequence: CASSASPGNTEAFF. CDR3 DNA sequence: TGTGCCAGCAGTGCCTCGCCGGGGAACACTGAAGCTTTCTTT.

This rearrangement joins TRBV27 to TRBJ1-1; 7 bases are shared with TRBD1. There are 13 residues in the CDR3. The V gene's germline CDR1 is MNHEY and CDR2 SMNVEV (reference sequence). The V and J ends lost 5 bases and 3 bases, in that order; junction bases with no gene match: 3. The CDR3 DNA reads TGTGCCAGCAGTCCGGGACAGTACACTGAAGCTTTCTTT. It is translated as CASSPGQYTEAFF.

This clone was found a few times. The V gene is TRBV7-6, the J gene TRBJ2-1, with D unresolved. The ends were cut back, 5 bases at V and 3 bases at J, with 17 bases in the middle. CDR1 is SGHVS and CDR2 is FNYEAQ in the germline V gene. The CDR3 consists of 16 residues. CDR3 sequence: CASSGGGPGNYNEQFF. As DNA, the CDR3 is TGTGCCAGCAGCGGCGGCGGTCCAGGAAACTACAATGAGCAGTTCTTC.

This clone has a handful of counts. The chain recombines TRBV7-8 with TRBJ2-2, with D maybe TRBD1 (5 bases). The CDR3 sequence is 14 residues long. Germline V lookup: CDR1 SGHVS, CDR2 FQNEAQ. V was shortened by 5 bases and J by 4 bases, with 11 bases between the two germline ends. CDR3 in DNA: TGTGCCAGCAGCGCACCGACAGTCACCGGGGAGCTGTTTTTT. Translation gives CASSAPTVTGELFF.

The V gene is TRBV4-1, the J gene TRBJ2-3, with a possible D match to TRBD2 (7 bases). Germline-derived CDR1 and CDR2 are MGHRA and YSYEKL. The CDR3 is made up of 18 amino acids. V gave up 3 bases and J gave up 5 bases, with 24 bases separating them. CDR3 region: CASSHGGVGGGAGDTQYF. CDR3 nucleotides: TGCGCCAGCAGCCATGGTGGTGTGGGGGGGGGCGCGGGAGATACGCAGTATTTT.

This clone is medium-sized in the sample. This sequence joins TRBV7-9 and TRBJ1-1, with D possibly TRBD1 on 5 matching bases. V shed 5 bases and J shed 2 bases, with 15 bases lying between them. The CDR3 covers 15 residues. Per the germline V gene, CDR1 is SEHNR and CDR2 is FQNEAQ (reference sequence). Here the CDR3 reads CASSPQGFINTEAFF. The CDR3, as DNA: TGTGCCAGCAGCCCCCAGGGATTCATTAACACTGAAGCTTTCTTT. Complete variable domain (other parts from reference TRBV7-9 and TRBJ1-1): DTGVSQNPRHKITKRGQNVTFRCDPISEHNRLYWYRQTLGQGPEFLTYFQNEAQLEKSRLLSDRFSAERPKGSFSTLEIQRTEQGDSAMYLCASSPQGFINTEAFFGQGTRLTVV.

This clone showed up just a few times. J is TRBJ1-1 and V is TRBV5-4, with TRBD1 identical over 8 bases. CDR1 is SGHNT, CDR2 YYREEE, per germline (reference sequence). The CDR3 extends over 14 amino acids. V gave up 3 bases and J gave up 1 base; unmatched junction bases: 2. The CDR3 loop reads CASSSGTGNTEAFF. CDR3 coding DNA: TGTGCCAGCAGCTCCGGGACAGGGAACACTGAAGCTTTCTTT.

The chain couples TRBV7-2 to TRBJ2-7; D uncertain. V lost 5 bases, J lost 3 bases, and 11 bases lay in between. There are 13 residues in the CDR3. CDR1 is SGHTA, CDR2 FQGNSA, per germline. CDR3 residues: CASSKPPLYEQYF. The CDR3 DNA reads TGTGCCAGCAGCAAACCCCCCCTCTACGAGCAGTACTTC.

This clone has ten or more counts. CDR3 in amino acids: CASSFDRGYTEAFF. DNA of the CDR3: TGCGCCAGCAGCTTTGACAGGGGATATACTGAAGCTTTCTTT. The gene calls are TRBV5-1 and TRBJ1-1; TRBD1 matches at 8 bases. Germline V CDR1 and CDR2: SGHRS, YFSETQ. The CDR3 totals 14 residues. Trimming cost V 2 bases and J 5 bases; bases outside gene matches: 5.

This clone has just a few counts. This chain links TRBV12-5 with TRBJ2-7; D not resolved. The CDR3 runs to 11 residues. Trimming removed 5 bases at V and 7 bases at J, with 9 bases between. CDR1 LGHNT and CDR2 FRNRAP come from the germline V gene. The CDR3 nucleotides read TGTGCTAGTGGTCTACAACCTGAGCAGTACTTC. Translation: CASGLQPEQYF. The full variable domain, in which reference TRBV12-5 and TRBJ2-7 provide the parts outside the CDR3, is DARVTQTPRHKVTEMGQEVTMRCQPILGHNTVFWYRQTMMQGLELLAYFRNRAPLDDSGMPKDRFSAEMPDATLATLKIQPSEPRDSAVYFCASGLQPEQYFGPGTRLTVT.

The chain employs TRBV5-4 and TRBJ2-5, with 11 bases identical to TRBD2. The CDR3 runs to 13 residues. Germline loops: CDR1 SGHNT, CDR2 YYREEE (reference sequence). V was clipped by 5 bases and J by 3 bases; unmatched bases: 0. The CDR3 DNA sequence: TGTGCCAGCAGGGGACTAGCGGAAGAGACCCAGTACTTC. This codes for CASRGLAEETQYF.

V is TRBV9 and J is TRBJ2-1, with 12 bases that match TRBD2. The germline CDR1 and CDR2 sequences are SGDLS and YYNGEE. The CDR3 contains 18 residues. V trimming: 0 bases; J trimming: 7 bases; junction bases outside the gene matches: 11. CDR3 sequence: CASSVEGLAGTYANEQFF. CDR3 bases: TGTGCCAGCAGCGTAGAAGGACTAGCGGGAACCTATGCGAATGAGCAGTTCTTC.

This clone has ten or more counts. The chain links TRBV2 to TRBJ2-3; 7 nucleotides align to TRBD2. The germline gives CDR1 SNHLY, CDR2 FYNNEI. The CDR3 runs to 16 residues. The V and J ends lost 7 bases and 2 bases, in that order; junction bases with no gene match: 12. CDR3 in DNA: TGTGCCAGCACCGAGGGATCAGGGACTAACACAGATACGCAGTATTTT. It codes for CASTEGSGTNTDTQYF.

The chain uses TRBV5-1 and TRBJ2-7; 12 bases agree with TRBD2. This CDR3 contains 18 residues. With 0 bases clipped from V and 4 bases from J, the junction kept 11 bases outside the gene matches. The germline gives CDR1 SGHRS, CDR2 YFSETQ. DNA for the CDR3: TGCGCCAGCAGCTTGGGAATGGCTAGCGGGAGGGCCTCGTACGAGCAGTACTTC. Protein product: CASSLGMASGRASYEQYF. Based on the CDR3 plus reference TRBV5-1 and TRBJ2-7, the full variable domain is KAGVTQTPRYLIKTRGQQVTLSCSPISGHRSVSWYQQTPGQGLQFLFEYFSETQRNKGNFPGRFSGRQFSNSRSEMNVSTLELGDSALYLCASSLGMASGRASYEQYFGPGTRLTVT.

This rearrangement joins TRBV7-9 to TRBJ1-2; weak D call: TRBD1 (5 bases). Trimming shortened V by 1 base and J by 5 bases, and 5 bases separated the two germline ends. This CDR3 region has 12 residues. Germline values: CDR1 SEHNR, CDR2 FQNEAQ (reference sequence). CDR3 protein: CASSLGGYGYTF. CDR3 nucleotides: TGTGCCAGCAGCTTAGGGGGGTATGGCTACACCTTC. The full variable domain, completed using reference TRBV7-9 and TRBJ1-2, is DTGVSQNPRHKITKRGQNVTFRCDPISEHNRLYWYRQTLGQGPEFLTYFQNEAQLEKSRLLSDRFSAERPKGSFSTLEIQRTEQGDSAMYLCASSLGGYGYTFGSGTRLTVV.

This clone was seen only a few times. This sequence joins TRBV27 and TRBJ2-7, with 7 bases aligning to TRBD1. J gave up 1 base and V 4 bases, and 7 bases lay outside the gene matches. Germline lookup yields CDR1 MNHEY and CDR2 SMNVEV (reference sequence). This CDR3 contains 15 residues. The CDR3 nucleotides are TGTGCCAGCAGTTCCCTCGGGACAGATTCCTACGAGCAGTACTTC. Encoded protein: CASSSLGTDSYEQYF.

This clone has just a few counts. The CDR3 loop reads CASSLLARRAEKLFF. In nucleotides, the CDR3 is TGTGCCAGCAGTTTACTGGCCCGCAGGGCTGAAAAACTGTTTTTT. This chain connects TRBV27 to TRBJ1-4; D is possibly TRBD1 (5 bases). Germline V gene data show CDR1 as MNHEY and CDR2 as SMNVEV (reference sequence). Trimming shortened V by 2 bases and J by 7 bases, and 14 bases separated the two germline ends. This CDR3 comprises 15 residues.

The V and J genes are TRBV7-8 and TRBJ1-1; TRBD1 might be the D (6 bases). From germline, CDR1 is SGHVS and CDR2 FQNEAQ. The CDR3 loop spans 15 amino acids. Trimming took off 5 bases at V and 1 base at J, with 14 bases between the two ends. CDR3 coding DNA: TGTGCCAGCAGCGTAACCGGGACATGGAACACTGAAGCTTTCTTT. Protein product: CASSVTGTWNTEAFF.

The chain couples TRBV19 to TRBJ1-5, with D perhaps TRBD1 (5 bases). Germline CDR1 is LNHDA and CDR2 is SQIVND (reference sequence). The CDR3 runs to 15 residues. V was cut by 6 bases and J by 5 bases, with 17 bases left in between. The CDR3 nucleotides read TGTGCCAGTAGCGGGACCGCCCGGAGACATCAGCCCCAGCATTTT. It yields the protein CASSGTARRHQPQHF.

The rearrangement links TRBV4-1 to TRBJ2-1, with D unclear. The V gene lost 1 base and the J gene lost 9 bases, with 16 bases spanning the gap. Germline assignment: CDR1 MGHRA and CDR2 YSYEKL. The CDR3 consists of 15 residues. CDR3 nucleotides: TGCGCCAGCAGCCAAGTTCTGGTACAGTCTGCTGAGCAGTTCTTC. Encoded protein: CASSQVLVQSAEQFF.

This chain connects TRBV27 to TRBJ2-1; D may match TRBD1 or TRBD2 (5 bases each). Germline values: CDR1 MNHEY, CDR2 SMNVEV (reference sequence). The CDR3 is 16 residues long. Deletions cut 7 bases from V and 6 bases from J, with 22 bases between. The chain's CDR3 is CASKPLGRDGANEQFF. As DNA, the CDR3 is TGTGCCAGCAAACCCCTCGGCAGGGACGGAGCCAATGAGCAGTTCTTC.

Ten or more counts support this clone. V is TRBV13 and J is TRBJ1-5, with 8 bases aligning to TRBD1. V lost 9 bases and J lost 1; bases outside the gene matches: 5. CDR1 and CDR2 from the germline V gene are PRHDT and FYEKMQ (reference sequence). CDR3 length: 14 amino acids. CDR3 protein: CASSDRGSNQPQHF. DNA for the CDR3: TGTGCCAGTTCAGACAGGGGCAGCAATCAGCCCCAGCATTTT.

This clone has more than one count but fewer than ten. The J gene is TRBJ2-7, the V gene TRBV6-5; possibly TRBD1 for D (5 bases). Per the germline V gene, CDR1 is MNHEY and CDR2 is SVGAGI. This CDR3 spans 14 amino acids. Trimming shortened V by 5 bases and J by 2 bases, and 13 bases separated the two germline ends. The CDR3 DNA is TGTGCCAGCAGTCCCCAGGGTGGGGCCTACGAGCAGTACTTC. Translating gives CASSPQGGAYEQYF.

This clone has more than one count but fewer than ten. This chain links TRBV28 with TRBJ1-5; D is perhaps TRBD1 (5 bases). Trimming took off 3 bases at V and 6 bases at J, with 9 bases between the two ends. Germline-derived CDR1 and CDR2 are MDHEN and SYDVKM. The CDR3 has 13 residues. The CDR3 here is CASSFGGLQPQHF. The CDR3, as DNA: TGTGCCAGCAGTTTCGGGGGACTTCAGCCCCAGCATTTT.

In this sample, this clone turned up a few times. The chain uses TRBV6-5 and TRBJ2-7; 12 nucleotides match TRBD2. Germline assignment: CDR1 MNHEY and CDR2 SVGAGI. There are 15 residues in the CDR3. The V segment lost 0 bases and the J segment 7 bases; nucleotides outside the gene matches: 4. CDR3 coding DNA: TGTGCCAGCAGTTACTCGACTAGCGGGGGTCGGGAGCAGTACTTC. It yields the protein CASSYSTSGGREQYF.